The next 9 T cell receptor beta chains were all read from a single sample in a study of CD8 T cells in ankylosing spondylitis. From the 5' RACE reads, TCRdb called clonotypes with MiXCR, one entry per CDR3 protein. The sample holds 250,000 to 400,000 distinct CDR3 sequences, roughly 12% seen once. The specimen was blood, either unsorted or a sorted T cell fraction (not recorded which). The origin of the receptors is a female donor with ankylosing spondylitis or in good health (not recorded which).

The CDR3 sequence is CSVARPGTGVTGELFF. The DNA of the CDR3 is TGCAGCGTTGCTCGACCCGGGACAGGGGTCACCGGGGAGCTGTTTTTT. The chain couples TRBV29-1 to TRBJ2-2; 10 positions agree with TRBD1. The J segment lost 4 bases and the V segment lost 4 bases, leaving 9 bases of the junction unmatched. From germline, CDR1 is SQVTM and CDR2 ANQGSEA. This CDR3 region has 16 residues.

The chain carries TRBV6-1 and TRBJ2-1; D gene ambiguous. CDR3 size: 12 residues. V was clipped by 9 bases and J by 6 bases, with 12 bases between them. Per germline, CDR1 MNHNS and CDR2 SASEGT. The CDR3 sequence is CASSSPVNEQFF. DNA of the CDR3: TGTGCCAGTTCCAGTCCCGTCAATGAGCAGTTCTTC.

The V and J genes are TRBV2 and TRBJ2-7, with 7 bases fitting TRBD2. Trimming cost V 5 bases and J 6 bases; bases outside gene matches: 10. Germline values: CDR1 SNHLY, CDR2 FYNNEI. This CDR3 is 14 amino acids long. The CDR3 nucleotides are TGTGCCAGCAGTAGACTAGCCTCCGGGGGCGAGCAGTACTTC. Its protein product is CASSRLASGGEQYF.

V and J are TRBV6-1 and TRBJ2-3; TRBD1 might be the D (6 bases). Germline-derived CDR1 and CDR2 are MNHNS and SASEGT. V was trimmed by 2 bases and J by 7 bases, leaving 25 bases between them. The CDR3 sequence is 18 residues long. The CDR3 loop reads CASSENFSGGYPPHTQYF. The CDR3 DNA reads as TGTGCCAGCAGTGAAAATTTTTCTGGGGGCTACCCCCCACATACGCAGTATTTT.

This clonotype was counted a few times. This chain links TRBV6-5 with TRBJ2-5; D might be TRBD1 or TRBD2, each matching 5 bases. CDR3 length: 17 residues. Trimming took 4 bases from V and 5 from J, leaving 23 bases between them. Per the germline V gene, CDR1 is MNHEY and CDR2 is SVGAGI. Here the CDR3 DNA reads TGTGCCAGCAGTTCCACCCGGGACCCCTCATTCCCGGAGACCCAGTACTTC. Protein product: CASSSTRDPSFPETQYF.

The chain employs TRBV7-2 and TRBJ1-2; D is undetermined. This CDR3 has 16 residues. Trimming left V 5 bases short and J 4 bases short, with 20 bases between. Germline CDR1 and CDR2: SGHTA and FQGNSA. The CDR3 nucleotides are TGTGCCAGCAGCCCCCGCGGATCCGGGCTGGGCTATGGCTACACCTTC. It encodes CASSPRGSGLGYGYTF. The whole variable domain, filled in from reference TRBV7-2 and TRBJ1-2, reads GAGVSQSPSNKVTEKGKDVELRCDPISGHTALYWYRQSLGQGLEFLIYFQGNSAPDKSGLPSDRFSAERTGGSVSTLTIQRTQQEDSAVYLCASSPRGSGLGYGYTFGSGTRLTVV.

This chain connects TRBV10-1 to TRBJ2-3; 8 nucleotides match TRBD1. V lost 3 bases and J lost 3; bases outside the gene matches: 5. This CDR3 has 15 residues. The V gene's germline CDR1 is WNHNN and CDR2 SYGVQD (reference sequence). Written as DNA, the CDR3 is TGCGCCAGCAGTGATCGTCGGACAGGGACAGATACGCAGTATTTT. This sequence encodes CASSDRRTGTDTQYF.

This clonotype was observed a few times. It may be a read error: a sequence one base away is much more abundant. The V call is TRBV3-1, the J call TRBJ2-1, with a possible D match to TRBD1 (6 bases). CDR1 LGHDT and CDR2 YNNKEL come from the germline V gene (reference sequence). The CDR3 is 17 amino acids. The CDR3 DNA follows: TGTGCCACCAGCCAAGACCGAACAGGGAAGGTGTCAAATGAGCAGTTCTTC. Its translation: CATSQDRTGKVSNEQFF.

The chain joins TRBV6-2 or TRBV6-3 to TRBJ2-1; 7 nucleotides align to TRBD2. CDR3 length: 14 residues. V trimming: 8 bases; J trimming: 7 bases; junction bases outside the gene matches: 11. The germline V gene has CDR1 MNHEY and CDR2 SVGEGT. CDR3 sequence: CASLGGSKGNEQFF. The CDR3, as DNA: TGTGCCAGCTTGGGGGGGAGTAAAGGTAATGAGCAGTTCTTC.